This TCR beta chain is from a study of cytomegalovirus exposure and HLA in healthy donors. As to this clone: Antigen unknown.

Trimming stripped 3 bases from V and 6 bases from J, with 17 bases between. This CDR3 is 15 amino acids long. CDR1 and CDR2 from the germline V gene are MNHNS and SASEGT. The PCR had 60 Vbeta and 13 Jbeta primers. Measured with immunoSEQ multiplex PCR; TCRdb has only the in-frame clones, and not every one. The data hold some 130,000 clones, with around three quarters observed a single time. Study-wide results and caveats: Donors belonging to an Asian-associated ancestry cluster reportedly showed fewer N-insertions in productive TCRs than the roughly 700-donor mean, according to what a later analysis found. Later work found most CMV-associated TCR beta chains apparently HLA-restricted. Because they were indistinguishable, some V segments, including TRBV6-2 and TRBV6-3, were excluded. There was a cluster of highly shared sequence variants that was likely a sequencing artifact.

The receptor comes from a male donor in good health and CMV-seropositive. This chain uses TRBV6-1 with TRBJ1-2; D remains ambiguous. Sequenced material: PBMCs. The CDR3 DNA follows: TGTGCCAGCAGTGACCCCAGCGAAAGTCACGATGGCTACACCTTC. Its protein product is CASSDPSESHDGYTF.